This record looks at one T cell receptor (beta chain) sequence and its context. Original data processing: Amplification from reference gene primers served as the basis for estimated nucleated cell counts. Repertoires were generated with immunoSEQ multiplex PCR, while TCRdb's copy carries only in-frame clones and drops some. The DNA gave D and trimming, while V, J and clone size come from that table. The sample lists roughly 100,000 clones, about four fifths occurring once. The data derive from a study of blood T cell repertoires in COVID-19. Study-level information: There were acute and convalescent COVID-19 samples, and they came from the United States, Italy and Spain.

The CDR3 is 15 residues long. From germline, CDR1 is SGHKS and CDR2 YYEKEE (reference sequence). The V end lost 3 bases, the J end lost 9 bases, and 16 bases lay between the germline ends. Sequences were obtained from peripheral blood. The sequence came from a woman in her seventies with acute or convalescent COVID-19. The rearrangement joins TRBV5-5 to TRBJ1-6, with TRBD1 as a possible D gene (5 bases). CDR3 loop: CASSSTTGVSSPLHF. Here the CDR3 DNA reads TGTGCCAGCAGCTCAACAACAGGCGTCAGTTCACCCCTCCACTTT.